Shown below are 21 T cell receptor beta chains from a single sample sequenced in a study of CD8+CD57+ T cells in acquired aplastic anemia. An expansion of CD8+CD57+ cells by flow cytometry had been shown in patients chosen for sequencing. TCR beta VDJ and CDR3 profiling used genomic DNA as template. Using its own MiXCR run on the reads, TCRdb lists one record per CDR3 protein. The sample lists about 200,000 distinct CDR3 sequences; roughly 53% were seen once. The sequenced material came from sorted CD4+, CD8+, or CD8+CD57+ T cells (not recorded which) from PBMCs. These receptor sequences come from a human donor with aplastic anemia.

The V and J genes are TRBV28 and TRBJ1-5; 8 nucleotides line up with TRBD1. The CDR3 is made up of 16 amino acids. From germline, CDR1 is MDHEN and CDR2 SYDVKM. V shed 5 bases, J shed 4 bases, and the junction held 10 bases outside the gene matches. The CDR3 DNA reads as TGTGCCAGCAGTCGTATCACAGGGGGAACTAATCAGCCCCAGCATTTT. It encodes CASSRITGGTNQPQHF.

This clonotype was observed once. This chain uses TRBV10-3 with TRBJ2-5; TRBD2 might be the D (7 bases). From germline, CDR1 is ENHRY and CDR2 SYGVKD. V was clipped by 4 bases and J by 5 bases, with 20 bases between them. The CDR3 has 16 residues. The CDR3 is CAISAGGSGGEETQYF. CDR3 nucleotides: TGTGCCATCAGTGCGGGCGGGAGTGGGGGCGAGGAGACCCAGTACTTC.

In this sample, this clonotype turned up many times. The chain employs TRBV9 and TRBJ2-3, with 12 nucleotides matching TRBD2. The germline CDR1 and CDR2 sequences are SGDLS and YYNGEE. V was pared by 0 bases and J by 4 bases, with 6 bases of the junction left unmatched. This CDR3 comprises 17 residues. The CDR3 coding sequence is TGTGCCAGCAGCGTAGGTGTTGCTAGCGGGGGGGCAGATACGCAGTATTTT. It translates to CASSVGVASGGADTQYF.

Many counts were recorded for this clonotype. The chain employs TRBV19 and TRBJ1-1, with D maybe TRBD1 (5 bases). Between the trimmed V and J ends, which lost 7 bases and 3 bases, there was a span of 18 bases. This CDR3 is 15 amino acids long. Germline values: CDR1 LNHDA, CDR2 SQIVND (reference sequence). The DNA of the CDR3 is TGTGCCAGTACCCCGGACACCGACGGGGACACTGAAGCTTTCTTT. It encodes CASTPDTDGDTEAFF.

This clonotype occurred many times. The J gene is TRBJ2-6, the V gene TRBV15; the match to TRBD1 covers 8 bases. Germline V gives CDR1 LNHNV, CDR2 YYDKDF (reference sequence). J gave up 0 bases and V 1 base, and 5 bases lay outside the gene matches. CDR3 length equals 18 residues. CDR3 residues: CATSRVGRGPSGANVLTF. DNA of the CDR3: TGTGCCACCAGCAGAGTGGGCAGGGGGCCCTCTGGGGCCAACGTCCTGACTTTC.

Turning to this clonotype: Possible read error: a much larger clone is one base away. V usage is TRBV5-6 and J usage is TRBJ1-1, with TRBD1 identical over 7 bases. The V gene's germline CDR1 is SGHDT and CDR2 YYEEEE. This CDR3 spans 14 amino acids. The CDR3 DNA is TGTGTCAGCAGCCGGGACAGCTGGAACACTGAAGCTTTCTTT. Its translation: CVSSRDSWNTEAFF.

The chain has TRBV24-1 and TRBJ2-3, with D uncertain. The CDR3 is made up of 15 amino acids. Germline V lookup: CDR1 KGHDR, CDR2 SFDVKD. Trimming cost V 3 bases and J 4 bases, with 13 bases left between them. CDR3 protein: CATSDPLGRPDTQYF. The CDR3 region has the DNA TGTGCCACCAGTGATCCTTTGGGCCGGCCAGATACGCAGTATTTT.

This clonotype was recorded only once. V usage is TRBV7-2 and J usage is TRBJ1-6; D is ambiguous. Germline-derived CDR1 and CDR2 are SGHTA and FQGNSA. V lost 7 bases to trimming and J lost 7 bases, with 23 bases between them. The CDR3 covers 17 residues. This CDR3 reads CASIRDVEKAKNSPLHF. The DNA of the CDR3 is TGTGCCAGCATTCGCGACGTGGAAAAGGCCAAGAATTCACCCCTCCACTTT.

The chain employs TRBV5-1 and TRBJ1-6; D might be TRBD1 (5 bases). Trimming removed 0 bases from V and 10 bases from J, with 14 bases in between. CDR1 and CDR2 (germline): SGHRS, YFSETQ. CDR3 length equals 15 residues. The CDR3 reads CASSLVGAFESPLHF. DNA of the CDR3: TGCGCCAGCAGCTTGGTTGGGGCTTTTGAATCACCCCTCCACTTT.

This clonotype was observed a few times. The chain employs TRBV10-3 and TRBJ2-7; weak D call: TRBD1 (5 bases). V dropped 4 bases and J dropped 2 bases, with 12 bases sitting between them. CDR3 length: 14 amino acids. Germline CDR1 is ENHRY and CDR2 is SYGVKD. The CDR3 sequence: CAISAQGYPYEQYF. The CDR3 nucleotides read TGTGCCATCAGTGCCCAGGGATACCCCTACGAGCAGTACTTC.

The chain uses TRBV6-5 and TRBJ2-4, with 8 bases lining up with TRBD1. Per the germline V gene, CDR1 is MNHEY and CDR2 is SVGAGI. J lost 7 bases, V lost 5 bases, and 13 bases had no gene match. This CDR3 is built from 16 residues. The CDR3 DNA reads TGTGCCAGCAGTCCCGGACAGGGCTTGGTCGGGAACATTCAGTACTTC. Protein: CASSPGQGLVGNIQYF.

In regard to this clonotype: A clone one base away is much larger, so this may be a read error. The chain links TRBV24-1 to TRBJ1-6; maybe TRBD1 (6 bases). Per the germline V gene, CDR1 is KGHDR and CDR2 is SFDVKD. There are 14 residues in the CDR3. Deletions cut 6 bases from V and 14 bases from J, with 19 bases between. CDR3 in amino acids: CATSSGRGNFALHF. The CDR3, as DNA: TGTGCCACCAGTTCCGGCAGGGGCAACTTCGCCCTCCACTTT.

The chain links TRBV15 to TRBJ2-7; weak D call: TRBD2 (7 bases). Germline CDR1 reads LNHNV; CDR2 reads YYDKDF (reference sequence). With 1 base removed from V and 0 bases from J, the gap between germline ends came to 10 bases. The CDR3 has 15 amino acids. The CDR3 loop is CATSRVGGGSYEQYF. The CDR3 bases are TGTGCCACCAGCAGAGTAGGGGGGGGCTCCTACGAGCAGTACTTC. Variable domain in full (rest from reference TRBV15 and TRBJ2-7): DAMVIQNPRYQVTQFGKPVTLSCSQTLNHNVMYWYQQKSSQAPKLLFHYYDKDFNNEADTPDNFQSRRPNTSFCFLDIRSPGLGDTAMYLCATSRVGGGSYEQYFGPGTRLTVT.

This clonotype has at least ten counts. The chain uses TRBV7-9 and TRBJ2-7; 9 bases match TRBD1. The V gene end was trimmed by 5 bases and the J gene end by 8 bases; junction bases not matched to a gene: 13. The germline gives CDR1 SEHNR, CDR2 FQNEAQ (reference sequence). The CDR3 totals 15 residues. The CDR3 region is CASSRRQGGEEKQYF. CDR3 in DNA: TGTGCCAGCAGCCGCCGACAGGGGGGGGAAGAAAAGCAGTACTTC.

This clonotype appeared many times. The chain carries TRBV9 and TRBJ1-3; D is unclear. Trimming stripped 0 bases from V and 4 bases from J, with 17 bases between. Germline V lookup: CDR1 SGDLS, CDR2 YYNGEE. This CDR3 contains 17 residues. In DNA form, the CDR3 reads TGTGCCAGCAGCGTAGGAAGTCCGGACGGTGCAGGAAACACCATATATTTT. Its translation is CASSVGSPDGAGNTIYF.

This clonotype was recorded many times. The J gene is TRBJ1-1, the V gene TRBV6-5; weak D call: TRBD1 (5 bases). The CDR3 consists of 13 residues. V was shortened by 5 bases and J by 14 bases, with 21 bases between the two germline ends. Germline V gives CDR1 MNHEY, CDR2 SVGAGI. CDR3 in DNA: TGTGCCAGCAGTCCCGAGGGGTCCCGGGGACGGTTCTTT. Protein: CASSPEGSRGRFF.

The table lists this clonotype with many counts. The germline gene is not matched at one end of the junction; a read error may be the cause. The V call is TRBV20-1, the J call TRBJ2-7; TRBD1 is a possible D gene (6 bases). This CDR3 is 10 amino acids long. From germline, CDR1 is DFQATT and CDR2 SNEGSKA (reference sequence). CDR3 nucleotides: TGCAGTGCCCGCACCGGGACATCTCACTTC. It encodes CSARTGTSHF.

In its sample, this clonotype was seen many times. This chain connects TRBV7-3 to TRBJ2-5; weak D call: TRBD1 (6 bases). The CDR3 has 14 residues. Germline CDR1 SGHTA, CDR2 FQGTGA. V lost 5 bases, J lost 0 bases, and 10 bases lay in between. The CDR3 loop reads CASSLGQNQETQYF. In DNA form, the CDR3 reads TGTGCCAGCAGCCTGGGACAAAACCAAGAGACCCAGTACTTC.

This clonotype was seen many times. J is TRBJ2-1 and V is TRBV20-1, with TRBD2 matching over 8 bases. Trimming cost V 6 bases and J 4 bases; bases outside gene matches: 14. Looked up from germline, CDR1 is DFQATT and CDR2 is SNEGSKA (reference sequence). The CDR3 runs 16 residues. CDR3 in amino acids: CSASRSSGAGYNEQFF. CDR3 DNA: TGCAGTGCCAGTAGAAGTAGCGGGGCTGGATACAATGAGCAGTTCTTC.

Of note for this clonotype: A single base separates this from a much larger clone, so it may be a read error. This rearrangement joins TRBV19 to TRBJ2-5; tentative D call: TRBD1 (6 bases). Germline loops: CDR1 LNHDA, CDR2 SQIVND (reference sequence). The CDR3 has 16 residues. The CDR3 region has the DNA TGTGCCAGTACCCCAGGGGTCAGCCGCCTCGTGGAGACCCGGTACTTC. Amino acids: CASTPGVSRLVETRYF.

This clonotype has only one observation. This chain links TRBV9 with TRBJ1-4; D remains unclear. The germline gives CDR1 SGDLS, CDR2 YYNGEE. Trimming took off 0 bases at V and 13 bases at J, with 13 bases between the two ends. This CDR3 spans 13 amino acids. This CDR3 reads CASSVDLRVGLFF. The CDR3 DNA is TGTGCCAGCAGCGTAGATCTGAGGGTCGGACTGTTTTTT.